The clone carrying this T cell receptor beta chain appeared a few times. This sample is part of a study of CD8+ T cells in alopecia areata. The authors sorted CD4+ and CD8+ T cells from PBMCs. Germline V CDR1 and CDR2: LNHNV, YYDKDF (reference sequence). This CDR3 is 14 amino acids long. The junction had 7 bases not matched to a gene; V was cut back by 8 bases and J by 5 bases. RNA extraction and reverse transcription yielded cDNA as sequencing template. Clones were read by immunoSEQ multiplex PCR, and TCRdb kept only the in-frame ones, dropping some. The sample lists 110,000 or so clones; roughly 55% were seen once.

The sequence derives from a human donor with alopecia areata. The chain is built from TRBV15 and TRBJ2-1, with TRBD1 identical over 9 bases. The material sequenced was NKG2D-low CD8+ T cells sorted from blood. The CDR3 coding sequence is TGTGCCACCCTAGGGACAGGGCCCCACAATGAGCAGTTCTTC. Translated: CATLGTGPHNEQFF.